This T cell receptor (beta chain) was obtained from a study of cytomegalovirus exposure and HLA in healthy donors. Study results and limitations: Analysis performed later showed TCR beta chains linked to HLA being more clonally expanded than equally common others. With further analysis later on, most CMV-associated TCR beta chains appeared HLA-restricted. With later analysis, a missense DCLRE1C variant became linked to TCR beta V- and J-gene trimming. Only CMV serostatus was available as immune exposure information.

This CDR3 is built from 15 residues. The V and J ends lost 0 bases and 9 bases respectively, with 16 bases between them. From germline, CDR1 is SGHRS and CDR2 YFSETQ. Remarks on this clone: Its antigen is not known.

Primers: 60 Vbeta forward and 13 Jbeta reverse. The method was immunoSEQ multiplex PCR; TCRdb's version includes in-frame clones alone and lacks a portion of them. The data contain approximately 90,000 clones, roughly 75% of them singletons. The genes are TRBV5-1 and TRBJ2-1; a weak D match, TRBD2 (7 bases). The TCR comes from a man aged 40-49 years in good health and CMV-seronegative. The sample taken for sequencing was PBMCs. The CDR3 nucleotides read TGCGCCAGCAGCTTGGGGGGGGGCTCGTTACTTGAGCAGTTCTTC. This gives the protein CASSLGGGSLLEQFF. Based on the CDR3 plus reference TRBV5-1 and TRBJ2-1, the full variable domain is KAGVTQTPRYLIKTRGQQVTLSCSPISGHRSVSWYQQTPGQGLQFLFEYFSETQRNKGNFPGRFSGRQFSNSRSEMNVSTLELGDSALYLCASSLGGGSLLEQFFGPGTRLTVL.